The following is a T cell receptor (beta chain) sequence with its context. Antigen unknown. The table came from immunoSEQ multiplex PCR; TCRdb's copy has only in-frame clones and leaves some out. The repertoire has about 52,000 clones, 79% of them found once; the top ten carry approximately 6%. Sequencing was preceded by expansion of antigen-specific CD4+ T cells with viral peptide pools in the ViraFEST assay. Cultured cells yielded isolated CD4+ T cells after more than nine days. Negative nucleocapsid antibody tests before and after vaccination confirmed no previous SARS-CoV-2 infection. Every well housed roughly 2.1 million PBMC, which grew in culture alongside 10 IU/ml IL-2 and roughly 9.8 ug/ml peptides. On both days 3 and 7, half of the culture medium was replaced with IL-2 medium. This specimen belongs to a study of vaccination effects on CD4 cells after COVID-19. Background on the study: The cohort was immunized with two doses of either the BNT162b2 or mRNA-1273 vaccine. Overall study findings and caveats: Few convalescent patients, and no early post-infection timepoints, were available to the study.

V lost 4 bases to trimming and J lost 3 bases, with 12 bases between them. Germline values: CDR1 SGHDT, CDR2 YYEEEE. CDR3 length equals 14 residues. The sequence was obtained from a human donor who received a COVID-19 vaccine. This specimen consisted of CD4+ T cells from PBMCs cultured with HCoV-OC43 spike peptides, obtained before COVID-19 vaccination. The subset denotes: HCoV-OC43 spike overlapping peptide pool stimulation. The chain uses TRBV5-6 and TRBJ2-3; D remains unclear. The CDR3: CASSAQTRTDTQYF. CDR3 coding DNA: TGTGCCAGCAGCGCTCAAACCAGAACAGATACGCAGTATTTT.